These 8 T cell receptor beta chains were all obtained from the same sample, sequenced in a study of T-cell reconstitution after alpha-beta-depleted transplantation in children. Preparation of the TCRbeta library involved a method that used unique molecular identifiers. TCRdb used MiXCR to reprocess the PCR reads, holding one entry per CDR3 protein. The sample yields some 640,000 distinct CDR3 sequences, around 16% seen once. The input for sequencing was PBMCs from the stem cell graft donor, taken from the stem cell graft. The receptors shown here come from a human donor who donated a stem cell graft to a child with acute myeloid leukemia.

This clonotype has a count of ten or more. The chain links TRBV20-1 to TRBJ2-1; D not resolved. Germline loops: CDR1 DFQATT, CDR2 SNEGSKA (reference sequence). The V gene lost 3 bases and the J gene lost 6 bases, with 15 bases spanning the gap. This CDR3 has 14 residues. CDR3 protein: CSASPRLVGNEQFF. CDR3 sequence (DNA): TGCAGTGCTAGCCCTAGACTTGTTGGCAATGAGCAGTTCTTC.

There are many counts of this clonotype. The junction does not match germline at one end; this may be a read error. This sequence joins TRBV12-3 or TRBV12-4 and TRBJ2-5, with 10 bases that match TRBD2. The CDR3 loop spans 14 amino acids. The CDR3 reads CASSVAGGRETQYF. Written as DNA, the CDR3 is TGTGCCAGCAGTGTAGCGGGGGGCAGGGAGACCCAGTACTTC.

This clonotype was seen a handful of times. This sequence joins TRBV20-1 and TRBJ2-4; 9 bases are a match to TRBD1. This CDR3 comprises 17 residues. The junction had 13 bases not matched to a gene; V was cut back by 6 bases and J by 1 base. Germline CDR1 DFQATT, CDR2 SNEGSKA (reference sequence). The CDR3 is CSAGQGNLRGAKNIQYF. In DNA, the CDR3 is TGCAGTGCGGGACAGGGAAATTTGAGGGGGGCCAAAAACATTCAGTACTTC.

This clonotype was recorded many times. V gene TRBV10-3 combines with J gene TRBJ2-1; a weak D match, TRBD2 (5 bases). The germline V gene has CDR1 ENHRY and CDR2 SYGVKD. The CDR3 extends over 12 amino acids. Between the trimmed V and J ends, which lost 6 bases and 8 bases, there was a span of 11 bases. The CDR3 nucleotides read TGTGCCATCAGCCCTGAGGGCCATGAGCAGTTCTTC. It codes for CAISPEGHEQFF.

In its sample, this clonotype was seen many times. This chain joins TRBV7-2 and TRBJ2-7; 9 bases are shared with TRBD1. This CDR3 region has 15 residues. Germline V gene lookup returns CDR1 SGHTA and CDR2 FQGNSA. V gave up 5 bases and J gave up 5 bases; unmatched junction bases: 10. CDR3 DNA: TGTGCCAGCAGCCCCACCCGGGACAGGGACCACGAGCAGTACGTC. Protein product: CASSPTRDRDHEQYV.

The chain combines TRBV11-1 with TRBJ2-1; the match to TRBD2 covers 10 bases. Germline CDR1 is SGHAT and CDR2 is FQDESV (reference sequence). The CDR3 has 17 amino acids. The junction had 13 bases not matched to a gene; V was cut back by 2 bases and J by 9 bases. The CDR3 region is CASSLSLAGANAGEQFF. CDR3 DNA sequence: TGTGCCAGCAGCTTAAGCCTAGCGGGGGCCAACGCGGGTGAGCAGTTCTTC. Full variable domain (rest looked up from reference TRBV11-1 and TRBJ2-1): EAEVAQSPRYKITEKSQAVAFWCDPISGHATLYWYRQILGQGPELLVQFQDESVVDDSQLPKDRFSAERLKGVDSTLKIQPAELGDSAMYLCASSLSLAGANAGEQFFGPGTRLTVL.

This clonotype showed up just a few times. The gene calls are TRBV5-1 and TRBJ2-7; unclear D gene. Trimming stripped 0 bases from V and 3 bases from J, with 13 bases between. Germline V gives CDR1 SGHRS, CDR2 YFSETQ. The CDR3 is 15 residues long. In DNA, the CDR3 is TGCGCCAGCAGCTTGGACGTTCCCGGCCTCTACGAGCAGTACTTC. Protein: CASSLDVPGLYEQYF.

The sample holds a few counts of this clonotype. The chain uses TRBV13 and TRBJ2-5; D call uncertain. CDR1 and CDR2 (germline): PRHDT, FYEKMQ (reference sequence). This CDR3 contains 12 residues. The V end was cut by 5 bases, the J end by 5 bases, with 9 bases between. The CDR3 sequence is CASSASPETQYF. In nucleotides, the CDR3 is TGTGCCAGCAGCGCGTCGCCGGAGACCCAGTACTTC.